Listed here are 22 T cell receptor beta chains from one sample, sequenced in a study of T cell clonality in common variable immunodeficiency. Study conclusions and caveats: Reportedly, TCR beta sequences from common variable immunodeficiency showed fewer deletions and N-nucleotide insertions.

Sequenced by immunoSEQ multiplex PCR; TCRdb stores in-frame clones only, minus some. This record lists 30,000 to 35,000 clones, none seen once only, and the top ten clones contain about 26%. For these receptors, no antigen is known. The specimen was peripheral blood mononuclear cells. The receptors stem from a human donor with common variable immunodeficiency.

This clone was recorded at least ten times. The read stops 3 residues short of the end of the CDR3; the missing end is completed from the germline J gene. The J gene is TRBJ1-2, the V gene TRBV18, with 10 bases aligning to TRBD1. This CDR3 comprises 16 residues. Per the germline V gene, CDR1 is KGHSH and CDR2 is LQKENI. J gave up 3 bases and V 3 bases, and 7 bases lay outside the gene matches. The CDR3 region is CASSPSRDRGHYGYTF. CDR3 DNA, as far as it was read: TGTGCCAGCTCACCGAGCCGGGACAGGGGTCACTATGGC.

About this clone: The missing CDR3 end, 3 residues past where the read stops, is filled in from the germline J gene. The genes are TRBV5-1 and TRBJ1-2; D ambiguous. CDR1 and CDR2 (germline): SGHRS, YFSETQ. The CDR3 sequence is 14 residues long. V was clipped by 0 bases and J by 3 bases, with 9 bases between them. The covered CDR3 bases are TGCGCCAGCAGCTTGGGTAGGAGGGACTATGGC. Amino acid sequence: CASSLGRRDYG. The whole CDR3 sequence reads CASSLGRRDYGYTF.

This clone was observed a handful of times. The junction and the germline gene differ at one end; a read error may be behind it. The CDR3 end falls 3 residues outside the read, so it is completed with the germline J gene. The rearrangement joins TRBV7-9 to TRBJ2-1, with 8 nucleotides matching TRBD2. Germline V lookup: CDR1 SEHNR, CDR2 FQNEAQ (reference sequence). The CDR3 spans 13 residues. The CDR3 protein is CSSRKRELHEQFF. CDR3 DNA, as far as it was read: TGTTCCAGCAGAAAGCGGGAGCTTCATGAG.

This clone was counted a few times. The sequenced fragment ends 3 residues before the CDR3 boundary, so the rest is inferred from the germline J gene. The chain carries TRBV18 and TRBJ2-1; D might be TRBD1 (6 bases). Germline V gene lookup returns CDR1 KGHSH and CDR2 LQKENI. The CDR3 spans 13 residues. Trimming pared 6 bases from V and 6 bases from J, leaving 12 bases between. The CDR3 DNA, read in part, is TGTGCCAGCTCCCTAGGACAGAGCAATGAG. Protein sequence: CASSLGQSNE. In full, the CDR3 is CASSLGQSNEQFF.

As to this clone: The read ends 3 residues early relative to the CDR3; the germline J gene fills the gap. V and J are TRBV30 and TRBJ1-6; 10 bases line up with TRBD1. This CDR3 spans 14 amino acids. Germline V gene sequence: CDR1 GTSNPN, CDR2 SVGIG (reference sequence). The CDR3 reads CAWSSGQGGEALHF. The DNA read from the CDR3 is TGTGCCTGGAGTTCAGGACAGGGGGGCGAGGCC.

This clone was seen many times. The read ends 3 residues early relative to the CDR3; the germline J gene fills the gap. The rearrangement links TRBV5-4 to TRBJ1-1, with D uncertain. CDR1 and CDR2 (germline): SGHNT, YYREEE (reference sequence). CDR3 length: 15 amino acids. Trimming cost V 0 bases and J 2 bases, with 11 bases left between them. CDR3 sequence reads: CASSLEGQANTEAFF. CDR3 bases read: TGTGCCAGCAGCTTGGAGGGCCAGGCCAACACTGAA. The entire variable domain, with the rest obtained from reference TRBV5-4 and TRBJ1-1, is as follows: ETGVTQSPTHLIKTRGQQVTLRCSSQSGHNTVSWYQQALGQGPQFIFQYYREEENGRGNFPPRFSGLQFPNYSSELNVNALELDDSALYLCASSLEGQANTEAFFGQGTRLTVV.

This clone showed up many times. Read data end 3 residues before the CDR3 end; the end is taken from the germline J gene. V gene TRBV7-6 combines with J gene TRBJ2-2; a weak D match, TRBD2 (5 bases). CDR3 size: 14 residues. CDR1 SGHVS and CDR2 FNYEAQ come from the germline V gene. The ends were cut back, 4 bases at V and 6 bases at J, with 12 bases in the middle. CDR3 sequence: CASSYLRGSGELFF. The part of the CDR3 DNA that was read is TGTGCCAGCAGCTACCTACGGGGATCCGGGGAG.

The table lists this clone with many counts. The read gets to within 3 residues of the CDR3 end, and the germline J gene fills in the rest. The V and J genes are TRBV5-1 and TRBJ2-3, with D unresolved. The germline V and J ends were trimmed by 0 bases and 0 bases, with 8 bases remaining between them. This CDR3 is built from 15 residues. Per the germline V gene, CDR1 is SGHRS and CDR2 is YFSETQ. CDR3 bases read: TGCGCCAGCAGCTTGGAATGGCTTAGCACAGATACG. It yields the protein CASSLEWLSTDT. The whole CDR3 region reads CASSLEWLSTDTQYF. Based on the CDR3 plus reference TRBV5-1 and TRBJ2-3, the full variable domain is KAGVTQTPRYLIKTRGQQVTLSCSPISGHRSVSWYQQTPGQGLQFLFEYFSETQRNKGNFPGRFSGRQFSNSRSEMNVSTLELGDSALYLCASSLEWLSTDTQYFGPGTRLTVL.

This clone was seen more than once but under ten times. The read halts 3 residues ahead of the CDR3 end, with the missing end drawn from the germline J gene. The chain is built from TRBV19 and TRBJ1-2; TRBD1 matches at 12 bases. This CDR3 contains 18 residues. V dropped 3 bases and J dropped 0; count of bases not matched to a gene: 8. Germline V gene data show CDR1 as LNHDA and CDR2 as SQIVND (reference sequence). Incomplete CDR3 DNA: TGTGCCAGTAGTATCGGGACAGGGGGCGCACACCCTAACTATGGC. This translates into CASSIGTGGAHPNYG. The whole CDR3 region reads CASSIGTGGAHPNYGYTF.

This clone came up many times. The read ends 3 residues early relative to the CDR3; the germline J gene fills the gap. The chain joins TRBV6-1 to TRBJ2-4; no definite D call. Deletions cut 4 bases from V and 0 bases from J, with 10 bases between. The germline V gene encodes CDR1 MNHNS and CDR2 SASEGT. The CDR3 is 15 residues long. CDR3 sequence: CASSGATLAKNIQYF. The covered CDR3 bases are TGTGCCAGCAGTGGGGCAACCTTAGCCAAAAACATT.

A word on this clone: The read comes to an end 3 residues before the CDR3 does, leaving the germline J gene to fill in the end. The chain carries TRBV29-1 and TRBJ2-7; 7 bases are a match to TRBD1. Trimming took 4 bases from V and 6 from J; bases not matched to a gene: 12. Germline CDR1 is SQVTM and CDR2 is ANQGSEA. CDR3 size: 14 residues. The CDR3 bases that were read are TGCAGCGTTGGGACCGGGACAGCCGCCGGCGAG. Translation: CSVGTGTAAGE. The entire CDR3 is CSVGTGTAAGEQYF.

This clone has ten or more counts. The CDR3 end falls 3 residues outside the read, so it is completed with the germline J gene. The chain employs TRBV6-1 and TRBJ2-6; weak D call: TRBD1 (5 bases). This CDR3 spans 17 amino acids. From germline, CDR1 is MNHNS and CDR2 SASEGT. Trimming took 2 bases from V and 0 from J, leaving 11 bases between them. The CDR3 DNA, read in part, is TGTGCCAGCAGTGAATTGGGCAGGGTCTCTGGGGCCAACGTC. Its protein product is CASSELGRVSGANV. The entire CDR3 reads CASSELGRVSGANVLTF.

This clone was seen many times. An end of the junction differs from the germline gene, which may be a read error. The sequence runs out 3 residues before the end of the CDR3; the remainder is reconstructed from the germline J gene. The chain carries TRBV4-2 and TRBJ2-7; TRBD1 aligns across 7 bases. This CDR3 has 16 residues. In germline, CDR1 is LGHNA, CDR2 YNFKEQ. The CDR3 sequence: CASSQGSDRVEGEQYF. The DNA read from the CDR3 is TGCGCCAGCAGCCAGGGCTCCGACAGGGTAGAAGGCGAG.

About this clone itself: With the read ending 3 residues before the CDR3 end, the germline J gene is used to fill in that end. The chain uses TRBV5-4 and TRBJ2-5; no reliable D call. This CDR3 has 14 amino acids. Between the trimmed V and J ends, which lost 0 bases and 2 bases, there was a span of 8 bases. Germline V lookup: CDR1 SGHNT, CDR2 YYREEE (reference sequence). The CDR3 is CASSLGANQETQYF. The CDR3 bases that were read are TGTGCCAGCAGCTTGGGGGCTAATCAAGAGACC.

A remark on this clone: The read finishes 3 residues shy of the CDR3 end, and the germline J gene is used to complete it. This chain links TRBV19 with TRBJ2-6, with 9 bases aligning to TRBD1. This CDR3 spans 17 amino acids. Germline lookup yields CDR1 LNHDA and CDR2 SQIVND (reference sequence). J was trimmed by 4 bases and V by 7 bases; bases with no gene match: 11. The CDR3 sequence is CASTSGTGFAGANVLTF. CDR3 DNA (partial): TGTGCCAGTACCTCCGGGACAGGGTTTGCCGGGGCCAACGTC. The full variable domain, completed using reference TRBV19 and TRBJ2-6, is DGGITQSPKYLFRKEGQNVTLSCEQNLNHDAMYWYRQDPGQGLRLIYYSQIVNDFQKGDIAEGYSVSREKKESFPLTVTSAQKNPTAFYLCASTSGTGFAGANVLTFGAGSRLTVL.

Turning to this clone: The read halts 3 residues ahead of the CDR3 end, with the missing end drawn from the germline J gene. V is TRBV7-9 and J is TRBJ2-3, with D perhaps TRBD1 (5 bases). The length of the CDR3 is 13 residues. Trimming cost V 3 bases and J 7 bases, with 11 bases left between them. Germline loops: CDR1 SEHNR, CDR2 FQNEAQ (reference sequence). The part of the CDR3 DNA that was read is TGTGCCAGCAGCTTGGACAAGCGTTATACG. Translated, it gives CASSLDKRYT. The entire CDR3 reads CASSLDKRYTQYF.

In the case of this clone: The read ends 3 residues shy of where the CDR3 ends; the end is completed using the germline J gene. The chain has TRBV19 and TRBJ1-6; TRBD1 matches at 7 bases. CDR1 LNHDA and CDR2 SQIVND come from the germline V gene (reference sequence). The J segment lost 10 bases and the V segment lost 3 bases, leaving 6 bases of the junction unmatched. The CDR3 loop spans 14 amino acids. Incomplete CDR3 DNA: TGTGCCAGTAGTATCCAACAGGGGCACTCACCC. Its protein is CASSIQQGHSP. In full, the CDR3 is CASSIQQGHSPLHF.

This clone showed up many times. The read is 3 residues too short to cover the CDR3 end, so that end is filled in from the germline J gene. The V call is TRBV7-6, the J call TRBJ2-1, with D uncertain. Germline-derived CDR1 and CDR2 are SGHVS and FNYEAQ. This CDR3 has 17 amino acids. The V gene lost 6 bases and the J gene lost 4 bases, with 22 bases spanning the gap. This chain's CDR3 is CASRFHPAPTKYNEQFF. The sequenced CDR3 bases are TGTGCCAGCAGGTTTCACCCCGCCCCCACAAAGTACAATGAG. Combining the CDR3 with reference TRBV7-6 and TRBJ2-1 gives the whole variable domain GAGVSQSPRYKVTKRGQDVALRCDPISGHVSLYWYRQALGQGPEFLTYFNYEAQQDKSGLPNDRFSAERPEGSISTLTIQRTEQRDSAMYRCASRFHPAPTKYNEQFFGPGTRLTVL.

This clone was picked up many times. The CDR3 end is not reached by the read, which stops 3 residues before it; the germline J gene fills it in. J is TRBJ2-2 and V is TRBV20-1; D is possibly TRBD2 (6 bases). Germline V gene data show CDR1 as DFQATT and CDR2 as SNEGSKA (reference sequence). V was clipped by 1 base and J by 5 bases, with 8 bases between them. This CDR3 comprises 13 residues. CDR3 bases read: TGCAGTGCTAGAGCGGGGGAAACCGGGGAG. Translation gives CSARAGETGE. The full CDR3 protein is CSARAGETGELFF.

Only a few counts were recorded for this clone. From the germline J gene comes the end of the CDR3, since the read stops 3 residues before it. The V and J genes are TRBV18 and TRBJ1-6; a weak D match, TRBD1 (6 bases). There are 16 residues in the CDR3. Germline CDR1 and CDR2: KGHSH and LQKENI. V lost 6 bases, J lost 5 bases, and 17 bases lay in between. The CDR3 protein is CASSSRSPGDNSPLHF. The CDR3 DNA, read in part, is TGTGCCAGCTCCTCCCGTTCACCAGGGGATAATTCACCC.

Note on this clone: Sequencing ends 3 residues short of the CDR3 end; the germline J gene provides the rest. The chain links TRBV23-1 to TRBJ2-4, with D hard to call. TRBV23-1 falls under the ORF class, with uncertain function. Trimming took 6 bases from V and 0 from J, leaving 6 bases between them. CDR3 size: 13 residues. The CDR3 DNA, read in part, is TGCGCCAGCAGCCTTATAGCCAAAAACATT. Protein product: CASSLIAKNI. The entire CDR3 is CASSLIAKNIQYF.

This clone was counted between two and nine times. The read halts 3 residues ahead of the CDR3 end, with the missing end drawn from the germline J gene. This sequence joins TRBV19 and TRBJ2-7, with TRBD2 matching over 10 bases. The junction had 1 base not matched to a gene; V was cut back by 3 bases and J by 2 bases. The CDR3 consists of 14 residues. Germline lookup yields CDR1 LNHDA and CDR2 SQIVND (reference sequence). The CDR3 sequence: CASSILAGAYEQYF. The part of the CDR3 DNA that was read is TGTGCCAGTAGTATCCTAGCGGGAGCCTACGAG.